In this sample, the clone carrying this T cell receptor (beta chain) turned up once. This sample was taken from a study of blood T cell repertoires in COVID-19. For the study at large: The origin of the acute and convalescent COVID-19 samples was the United States, Italy and Spain.

Trimming removed 8 bases from V and 13 bases from J; junction bases left unmatched: 12. The CDR3 has 12 residues. The assay was immunoSEQ multiplex PCR, and TCRdb's table has in-frame clones only and misses some. The data show some 200,000 clones, roughly four fifths seen once. The material sequenced was peripheral blood. The receptor was isolated from a middle-aged woman with acute or convalescent COVID-19. The rearrangement uses TRBV12-3 or TRBV12-4 and TRBJ1-1, with 8 bases fitting TRBD1. The CDR3 reads CASSGQVTQNFF. The CDR3 nucleotides read TGTGCCAGCTCGGGACAGGTCACCCAAAATTTCTTT.